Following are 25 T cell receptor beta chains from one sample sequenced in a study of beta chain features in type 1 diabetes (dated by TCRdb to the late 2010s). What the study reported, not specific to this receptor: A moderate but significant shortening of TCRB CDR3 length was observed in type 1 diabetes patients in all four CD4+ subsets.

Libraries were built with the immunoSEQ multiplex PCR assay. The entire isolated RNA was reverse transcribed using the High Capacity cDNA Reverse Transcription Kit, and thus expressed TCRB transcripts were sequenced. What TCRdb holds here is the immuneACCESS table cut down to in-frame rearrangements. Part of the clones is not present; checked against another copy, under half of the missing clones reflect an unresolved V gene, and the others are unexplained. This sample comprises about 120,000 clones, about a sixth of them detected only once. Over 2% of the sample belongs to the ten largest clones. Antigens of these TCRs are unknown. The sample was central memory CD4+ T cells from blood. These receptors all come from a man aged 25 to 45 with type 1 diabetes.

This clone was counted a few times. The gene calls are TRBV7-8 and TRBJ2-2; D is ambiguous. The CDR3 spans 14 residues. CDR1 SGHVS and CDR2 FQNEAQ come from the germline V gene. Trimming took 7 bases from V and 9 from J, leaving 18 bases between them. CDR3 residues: CASTPRASSRELFF. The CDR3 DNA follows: TGTGCCAGCACCCCCCGGGCCTCGAGTAGGGAGCTGTTTTTT.

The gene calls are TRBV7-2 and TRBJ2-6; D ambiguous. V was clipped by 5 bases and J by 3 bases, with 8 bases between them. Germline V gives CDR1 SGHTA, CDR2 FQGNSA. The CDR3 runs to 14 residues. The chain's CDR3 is CASSPVVGANVLTF. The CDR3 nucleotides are TGTGCCAGCAGCCCCGTAGTTGGGGCCAACGTCCTGACTTTC. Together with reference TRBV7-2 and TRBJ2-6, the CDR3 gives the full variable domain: GAGVSQSPSNKVTEKGKDVELRCDPISGHTALYWYRQSLGQGLEFLIYFQGNSAPDKSGLPSDRFSAERTGGSVSTLTIQRTQQEDSAVYLCASSPVVGANVLTFGAGSRLTVL.

DNA of the CDR3: TGTGCCAGCAGTTTAGACAGGCCAGAAGGCGAGCAGTACTTC. Protein product: CASSLDRPEGEQYF. The V and J genes are TRBV6-5 and TRBJ2-7, with D possibly TRBD1 on 6 matching bases. The CDR3 length is 14 residues. CDR1 is MNHEY and CDR2 is SVGAGI in the germline V gene. Trimming took off 4 bases at V and 6 bases at J, with 16 bases between the two ends.

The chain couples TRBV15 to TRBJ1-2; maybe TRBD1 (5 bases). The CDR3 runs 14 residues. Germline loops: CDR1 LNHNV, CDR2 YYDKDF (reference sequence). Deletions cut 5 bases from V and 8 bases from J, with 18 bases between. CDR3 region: CATSGPGPAEGYTF. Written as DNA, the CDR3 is TGTGCCACCAGCGGTCCGGGACCCGCGGAGGGCTACACCTTC.

CDR3 in amino acids: CASFDRDSLGYTF. CDR3 nucleotides: TGTGCCAGCTTTGACCGGGACAGTCTTGGCTACACCTTC. The V call is TRBV28, the J call TRBJ1-2; TRBD1 aligns across 7 bases. Germline V gives CDR1 MDHEN, CDR2 SYDVKM. J was trimmed by 7 bases and V by 8 bases; bases with no gene match: 10. The CDR3 has 13 amino acids.

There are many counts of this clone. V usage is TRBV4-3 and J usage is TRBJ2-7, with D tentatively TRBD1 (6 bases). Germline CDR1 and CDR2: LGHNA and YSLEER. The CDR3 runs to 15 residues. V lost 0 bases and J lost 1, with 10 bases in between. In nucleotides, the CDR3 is TGCGCCAGCAGCCAAGAACAGGGATGGTCCTACGAGCAGTACTTC. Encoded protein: CASSQEQGWSYEQYF.

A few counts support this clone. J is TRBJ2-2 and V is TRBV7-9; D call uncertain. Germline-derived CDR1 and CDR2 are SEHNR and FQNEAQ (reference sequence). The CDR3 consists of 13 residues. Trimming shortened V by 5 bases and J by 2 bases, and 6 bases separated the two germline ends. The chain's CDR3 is CASSDSNTGELFF. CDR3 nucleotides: TGTGCCAGCAGCGACTCTAACACCGGGGAGCTGTTTTTT. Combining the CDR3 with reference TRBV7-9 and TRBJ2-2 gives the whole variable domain DTGVSQNPRHKITKRGQNVTFRCDPISEHNRLYWYRQTLGQGPEFLTYFQNEAQLEKSRLLSDRFSAERPKGSFSTLEIQRTEQGDSAMYLCASSDSNTGELFFGEGSRLTVL.

As DNA, the CDR3 is TGTGCCAGCTCATCGTCTAGCAATCAGCCCCAGCATTTT. Residues: CASSSSSNQPQHF. The chain couples TRBV18 to TRBJ1-5; the D is unclear. The germline gives CDR1 KGHSH, CDR2 LQKENI. This CDR3 has 13 residues. V lost 5 bases and J lost 0, with 5 bases in between.

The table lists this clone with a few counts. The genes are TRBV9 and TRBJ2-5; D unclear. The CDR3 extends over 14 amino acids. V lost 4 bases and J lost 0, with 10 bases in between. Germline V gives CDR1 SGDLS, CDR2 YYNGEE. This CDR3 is CASSLNPNQETQYF. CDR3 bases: TGTGCCAGCAGCCTCAACCCGAACCAAGAGACCCAGTACTTC.

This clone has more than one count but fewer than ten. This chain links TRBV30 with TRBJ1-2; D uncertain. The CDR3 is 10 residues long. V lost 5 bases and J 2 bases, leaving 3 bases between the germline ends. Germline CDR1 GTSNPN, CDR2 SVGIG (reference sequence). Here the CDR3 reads CAWANYGYTF. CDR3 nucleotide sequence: TGTGCCTGGGCCAACTATGGCTACACCTTC.

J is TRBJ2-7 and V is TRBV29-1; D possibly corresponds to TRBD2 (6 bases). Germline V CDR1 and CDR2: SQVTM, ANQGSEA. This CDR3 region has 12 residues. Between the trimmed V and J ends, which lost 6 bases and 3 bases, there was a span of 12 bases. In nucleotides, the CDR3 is TGCAGCGTGCGGGACTCCCGCTACGAGCAGTACTTC. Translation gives CSVRDSRYEQYF.

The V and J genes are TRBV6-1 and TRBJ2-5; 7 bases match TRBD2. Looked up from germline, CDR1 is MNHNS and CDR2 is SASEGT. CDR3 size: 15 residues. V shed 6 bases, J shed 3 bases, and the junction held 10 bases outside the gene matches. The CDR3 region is CASRRRGEGEETQYF. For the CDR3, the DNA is TGTGCCAGCAGGAGGCGCGGGGAGGGAGAAGAGACCCAGTACTTC.

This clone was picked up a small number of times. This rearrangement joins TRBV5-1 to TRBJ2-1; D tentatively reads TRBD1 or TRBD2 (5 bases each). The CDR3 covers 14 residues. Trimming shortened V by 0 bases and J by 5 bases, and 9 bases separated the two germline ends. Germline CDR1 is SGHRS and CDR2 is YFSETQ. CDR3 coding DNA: TGCGCCAGCAGCTTGGGCAGGGAGCACAATGAGCAGTTCTTC. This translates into CASSLGREHNEQFF. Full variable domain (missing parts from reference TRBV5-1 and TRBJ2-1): KAGVTQTPRYLIKTRGQQVTLSCSPISGHRSVSWYQQTPGQGLQFLFEYFSETQRNKGNFPGRFSGRQFSNSRSEMNVSTLELGDSALYLCASSLGREHNEQFFGPGTRLTVL.

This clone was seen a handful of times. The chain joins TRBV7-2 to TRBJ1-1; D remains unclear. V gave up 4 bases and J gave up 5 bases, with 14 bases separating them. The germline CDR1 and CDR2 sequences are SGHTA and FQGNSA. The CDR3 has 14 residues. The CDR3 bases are TGTGCCAGCAGCTCCCCCGGAGGGCGGACTGAAGCTTTCTTT. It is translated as CASSSPGGRTEAFF.

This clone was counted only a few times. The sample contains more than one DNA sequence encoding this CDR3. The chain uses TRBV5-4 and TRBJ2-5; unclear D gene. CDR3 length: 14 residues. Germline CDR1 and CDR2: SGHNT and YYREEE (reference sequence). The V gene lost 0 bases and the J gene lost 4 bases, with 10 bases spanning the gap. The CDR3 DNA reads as TGTGCCAGCAGCTTGGATCCAAGCGTAGAGACCCAGTACTTC. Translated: CASSLDPSVETQYF.

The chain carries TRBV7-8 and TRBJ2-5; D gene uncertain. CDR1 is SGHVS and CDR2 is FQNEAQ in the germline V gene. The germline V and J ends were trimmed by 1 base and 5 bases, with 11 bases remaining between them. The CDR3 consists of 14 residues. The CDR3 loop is CASSLEAASETQYF. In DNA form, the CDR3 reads TGTGCCAGCAGCTTAGAAGCCGCCTCGGAGACCCAGTACTTC. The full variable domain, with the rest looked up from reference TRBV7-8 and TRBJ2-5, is GAGVSQSPRYKVAKRGQDVALRCDPISGHVSLFWYQQALGQGPEFLTYFQNEAQLDKSGLPSDRFFAERPEGSVSTLKIQRTQQEDSAVYLCASSLEAASETQYFGPGTRLLVL.

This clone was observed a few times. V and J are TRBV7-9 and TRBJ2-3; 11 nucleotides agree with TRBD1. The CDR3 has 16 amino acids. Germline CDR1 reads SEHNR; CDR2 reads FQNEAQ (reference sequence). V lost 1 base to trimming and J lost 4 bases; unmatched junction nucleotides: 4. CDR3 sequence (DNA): TGTGCCAGCAGCTTAGGGACAGGGGGCACCGCAGATACGCAGTATTTT. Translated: CASSLGTGGTADTQYF.

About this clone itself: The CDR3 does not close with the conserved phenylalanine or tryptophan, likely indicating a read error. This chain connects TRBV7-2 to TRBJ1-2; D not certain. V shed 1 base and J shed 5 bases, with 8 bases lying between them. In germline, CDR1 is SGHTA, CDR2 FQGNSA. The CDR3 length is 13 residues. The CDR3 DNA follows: TGTGCCAGCAGCTTAGGCAGTTCTTATGGCTACACCCTC. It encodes CASSLGSSYGYTL.

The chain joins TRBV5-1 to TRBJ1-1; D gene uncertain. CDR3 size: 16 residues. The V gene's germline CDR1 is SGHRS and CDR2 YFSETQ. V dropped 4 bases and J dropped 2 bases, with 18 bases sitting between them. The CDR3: CASSTDPGIFNTEAFF. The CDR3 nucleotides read TGCGCCAGCAGCACGGACCCCGGGATCTTCAACACTGAAGCTTTCTTT. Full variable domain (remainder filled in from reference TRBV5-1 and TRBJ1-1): KAGVTQTPRYLIKTRGQQVTLSCSPISGHRSVSWYQQTPGQGLQFLFEYFSETQRNKGNFPGRFSGRQFSNSRSEMNVSTLELGDSALYLCASSTDPGIFNTEAFFGQGTRLTVV.

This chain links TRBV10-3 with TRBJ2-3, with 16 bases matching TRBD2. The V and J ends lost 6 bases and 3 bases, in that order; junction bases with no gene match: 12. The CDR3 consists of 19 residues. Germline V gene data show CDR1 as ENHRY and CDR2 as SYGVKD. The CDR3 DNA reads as TGTGCCATCAGACCCATTCCGGGACTAGCGGGGGGGAGGACAGATACGCAGTATTTT. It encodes CAIRPIPGLAGGRTDTQYF.

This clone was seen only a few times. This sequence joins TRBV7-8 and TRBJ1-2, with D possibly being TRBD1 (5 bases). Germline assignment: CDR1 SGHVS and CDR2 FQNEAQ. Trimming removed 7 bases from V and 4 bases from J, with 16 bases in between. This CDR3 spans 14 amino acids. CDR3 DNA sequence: TGTGCCAGCACCACGACAGCCTTCGGCTATGGCTACACCTTC. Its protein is CASTTTAFGYGYTF.

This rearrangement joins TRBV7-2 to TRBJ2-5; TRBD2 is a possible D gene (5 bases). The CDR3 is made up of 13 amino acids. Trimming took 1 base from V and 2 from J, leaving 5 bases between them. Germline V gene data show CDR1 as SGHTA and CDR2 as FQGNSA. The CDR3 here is CASSLGTQETQYF. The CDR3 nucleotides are TGTGCCAGCAGCTTAGGGACTCAAGAGACCCAGTACTTC.

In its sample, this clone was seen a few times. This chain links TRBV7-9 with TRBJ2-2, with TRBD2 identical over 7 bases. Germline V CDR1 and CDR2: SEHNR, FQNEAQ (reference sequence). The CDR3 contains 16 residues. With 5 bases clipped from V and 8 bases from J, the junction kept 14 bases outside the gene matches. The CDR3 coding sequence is TGTGCCAGCAGCCACTCCTCAAGGACTAGTCTTGGGGAGCTGTTTTTT. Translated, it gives CASSHSSRTSLGELFF.

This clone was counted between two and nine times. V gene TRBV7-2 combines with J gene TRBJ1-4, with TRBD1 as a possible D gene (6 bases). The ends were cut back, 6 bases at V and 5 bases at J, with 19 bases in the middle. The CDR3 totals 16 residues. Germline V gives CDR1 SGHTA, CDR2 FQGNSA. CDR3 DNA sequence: TGTGCCAGCAGTTTACGCCCATGGGGGGGCAATGAAAAACTGTTTTTT. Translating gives CASSLRPWGGNEKLFF.

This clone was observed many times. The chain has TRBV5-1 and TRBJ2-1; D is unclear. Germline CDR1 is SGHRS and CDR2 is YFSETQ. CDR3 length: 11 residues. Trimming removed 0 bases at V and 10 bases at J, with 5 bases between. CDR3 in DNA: TGCGCCAGCAGCTTGGAGCAGGAGCAGTTCTTC. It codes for CASSLEQEQFF.